This T cell receptor (beta chain) appears in the sequencing data of a study of cytomegalovirus exposure and HLA in healthy donors. This clone occurred a few times. The CDR3 sequence is 16 residues long. The V and J ends lost 3 bases and 5 bases, in that order; junction bases with no gene match: 7. Germline V gene sequence: CDR1 SGHRS, CDR2 YFSETQ. The PCR employed 60 Vbeta primers together with 13 Jbeta primers. Produced via immunoSEQ multiplex PCR; TCRdb's table is partial and in-frame only. The table includes over 150,000 clones, 65% to 80% detected once. V is TRBV5-1 and J is TRBJ2-1; TRBD2 agrees at 11 bases. Sequenced material: PBMCs. The sequence was obtained from a woman in her 40s in good health and CMV-seronegative. The CDR3 is CASSWPGTSGDNEQFF. The CDR3 coding sequence is TGCGCCAGCAGCTGGCCTGGGACTAGCGGAGACAATGAGCAGTTCTTC.